The clone carrying this TCR beta chain was found a few times. Looked up from germline, CDR1 is MGHRA and CDR2 is YSYEKL. Trimming pared 0 bases from V and 6 bases from J, leaving 12 bases between. The CDR3 runs to 15 residues. The data derive from a study of blood T cell repertoires in COVID-19. Study details: COVID-19 samples, acute and convalescent, were from the United States, Italy and Spain. PBMCs, B-cell-depleted T cells, or T cells provided the cDNA or gDNA that made up the material.

Original handling: Researchers report that nucleated cell counts were estimated from reference gene primer amplification. Measured with immunoSEQ multiplex PCR; TCRdb has only the in-frame clones, and not every one. That table is the source of V, J and clone size, and D and trimming were worked out from the DNA. In the table there are about 86,000 clones, more than 60% of which are singletons. The chain recombines TRBV4-1 with TRBJ1-5; D is ambiguous. Sequencing was done on a sample of peripheral blood. The source is a man aged 70 or older with acute or convalescent COVID-19. CDR3 bases: TGCGCCAGCAGCCAAGATGGTGGGAGCGGTCAGCCCCAGCATTTT. Amino acids: CASSQDGGSGQPQHF.